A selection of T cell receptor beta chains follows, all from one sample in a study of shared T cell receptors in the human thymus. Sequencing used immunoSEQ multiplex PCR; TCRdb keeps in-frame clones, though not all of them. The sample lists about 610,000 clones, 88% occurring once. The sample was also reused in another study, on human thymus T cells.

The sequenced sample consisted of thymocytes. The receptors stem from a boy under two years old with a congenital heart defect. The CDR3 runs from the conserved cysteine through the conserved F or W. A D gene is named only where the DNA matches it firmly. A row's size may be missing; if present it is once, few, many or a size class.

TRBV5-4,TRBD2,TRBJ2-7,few,TGTGCCAGCAGCCGGGACAACGGACTAGCTCTGCACTACGAGCAGTACTTC,CASSRDNGLALHYEQYF
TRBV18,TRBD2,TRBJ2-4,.,TGTGCCAGCTCACCAGGGCGGGGGTCGGGCAAAAACATTCAGTACTTC,CASSPGRGSGKNIQYF
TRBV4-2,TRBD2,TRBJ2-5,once,TGTGCCAGCAGCCAAGGGCCGGGGACTATTAAAGAGACCCAGTACTTC,CASSQGPGTIKETQYF
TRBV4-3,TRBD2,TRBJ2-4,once,TGCGCCAGCAGCCAAATACCCCCCGGGCTAGCGGGAGAAGAAAACATTCAGTACTTC,CASSQIPPGLAGEENIQYF
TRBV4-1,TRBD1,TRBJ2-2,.,TGCGCCAGCAGCCAAGTTCCGATCGGGACAGACCATTACGAGGCCGGGGAGCTGTTTTTT,CASSQVPIGTDHYEAGELFF
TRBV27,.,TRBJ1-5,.,TGTGCCAGTTCCCAGGGGTTTGGGGGCCAGCCCCAGCATTTT,CASSQGFGGQPQHF
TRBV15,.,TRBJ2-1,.,TGTGCCACCAGCAGAGACCAGGGCTATGAGCAGTTCTTC,CATSRDQGYEQFF
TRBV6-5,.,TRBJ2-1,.,TGTGCCAGCAGTGGCACCAGCTCCTACAATGAGCAGTTCTTC,CASSGTSSYNEQFF
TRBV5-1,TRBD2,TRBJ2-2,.,TGCGCCAGCAGGGCGGGAGCTACCGGGGAGCTGTTTTTT,CASRAGATGELFF
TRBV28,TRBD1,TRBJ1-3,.,TGTGCCAGCACCCACAGGGGGCGAAGAAACACCATATATTTT,CASTHRGRRNTIYF
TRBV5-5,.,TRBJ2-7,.,TGTGCCAGCAGCTTCGACAGCCACAACGAGCAGTACTTC,CASSFDSHNEQYF
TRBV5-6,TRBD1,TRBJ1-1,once,TGTGCCAGCCGGCCGGGACAGGGCATCCCCATGAACACTGAAGCTTTCTTT,CASRPGQGIPMNTEAFF
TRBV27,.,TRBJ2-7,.,TGTGCCAGCAGACTCCACGACGAGCAGTACTTC,CASRLHDEQYF
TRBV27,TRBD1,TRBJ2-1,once,TGTGCCAGCAGTTACCGGACAGGGGATGCCTACAATGAGCAGTTCTTC,CASSYRTGDAYNEQFF
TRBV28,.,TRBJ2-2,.,TGTGCCAGCGGTGGGCGGGCCGCGAACACCGGGGAGCTGTTTTTT,CASGGRAANTGELFF
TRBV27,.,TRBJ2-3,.,TGTGCCAGCACAACTGGGACGCACTCAGGGGAAGATACGCAGTATTTT,CASTTGTHSGEDTQYF
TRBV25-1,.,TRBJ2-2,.,TGTGCCAGCAGTGAAGGACTCGGGGAGCTGTTTTTT,CASSEGLGELFF
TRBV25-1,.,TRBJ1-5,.,TGTGCCAGCAGTGAAGGGTCGGGGATCCATCAGCCCCAGCATTTT,CASSEGSGIHQPQHF